The 30 T cell receptor beta chains below were found in one sample sequenced in a study of PD-L1 blockade in urothelial cancer. Using immunoSEQ multiplex PCR, the repertoire was profiled, and TCRdb retains in-frame clones only, with some absent. The table includes approximately 52,000 clones, 70% to 80% detected once. The sequencing here drew on PBMCs, taken around atezolizumab (anti-PD-L1) treatment. The receptors stem from an older man with urothelial cancer.

The CDR3 DNA reads TGTGCCAGCAGCCAAACCGGGACAGGCCTCTACGAGCAGTACTTC. As protein: CASSQTGTGLYEQYF. The chain recombines TRBV11-1 with TRBJ2-7; the match to TRBD1 covers 8 bases. The CDR3 contains 15 residues. Germline V gene sequence: CDR1 SGHAT, CDR2 FQDESV (reference sequence). Trimming took 5 bases from V and 3 from J; bases not matched to a gene: 9.

This clone was counted only a few times. The CDR3 DNA sequence: TGTGCCAGCAGCTTGGCGGCCAGGGATACAGGGGGCTATGGCTACACCTTC. Its protein is CASSLAARDTGGYGYTF. The chain couples TRBV5-5 to TRBJ1-2, with 8 bases identical to TRBD1. Germline V gene data show CDR1 as SGHKS and CDR2 as YYEKEE (reference sequence). The CDR3 length is 17 residues. J gave up 4 bases and V 0 bases, and 11 bases lay outside the gene matches.

The V gene is TRBV5-4, the J gene TRBJ2-2, with no clear D. CDR3 length: 16 residues. The ends were cut back, 4 bases at V and 2 bases at J, with 15 bases in the middle. Looked up from germline, CDR1 is SGHNT and CDR2 is YYREEE (reference sequence). As DNA, the CDR3 is TGTGCCAGCAGCCCCGGTATACAGAGTAACACCGGGGAGCTGTTTTTT. It translates to CASSPGIQSNTGELFF.

V usage is TRBV30 and J usage is TRBJ1-5, with D possibly matching TRBD1 (6 bases). The germline V and J ends were trimmed by 2 bases and 0 bases, with 14 bases remaining between them. The CDR3 length is 16 residues. Germline loops: CDR1 GTSNPN, CDR2 SVGIG (reference sequence). CDR3 in DNA: TGTGCCTGGAGTCAGGACAGTCCTCTTAGCAATCAGCCCCAGCATTTT. Protein product: CAWSQDSPLSNQPQHF.

This clone was counted only a few times. The chain employs TRBV18 and TRBJ1-6; TRBD1 matches at 9 bases. The V gene end was trimmed by 6 bases and the J gene end by 3 bases; junction bases not matched to a gene: 3. This CDR3 is 15 amino acids long. CDR1 is KGHSH, CDR2 LQKENI, per germline. CDR3 DNA: TGTGCCAGCTCGGGACAGGGAGTCTATAATTCACCCCTCCACTTT. It encodes CASSGQGVYNSPLHF.

The chain joins TRBV6-6 to TRBJ1-4; 9 bases line up with TRBD1. V shed 2 bases and J 6 bases; nucleotides not matched to a gene: 4. The germline CDR1 and CDR2 sequences are MNHNY and SVGAGI (reference sequence). The CDR3 spans 15 residues. This chain's CDR3 is CASSYLRTGDEKLFF. The CDR3 nucleotides read TGTGCCAGCAGTTACCTAAGGACAGGGGATGAAAAACTGTTTTTT.

The J gene is TRBJ2-3, the V gene TRBV7-2, with 11 nucleotides matching TRBD2. CDR1 is SGHTA, CDR2 FQGNSA, per germline. V was pared by 5 bases and J by 0 bases, with 7 bases of the junction left unmatched. The CDR3 loop spans 17 amino acids. Here the CDR3 DNA reads TGTGCCAGCAGCCCAAACCGACTAGCGGGAAGCACAGATACGCAGTATTTT. Translated: CASSPNRLAGSTDTQYF.

This chain links TRBV10-3 with TRBJ2-7; the D gene is possibly TRBD2 (5 bases). Germline V gene data show CDR1 as ENHRY and CDR2 as SYGVKD. V was pared by 3 bases and J by 7 bases, with 13 bases between. The CDR3 extends over 13 amino acids. As DNA, the CDR3 is TGTGCCATCAGTGACGGGCCCCCGGGGGAGCAGTACTTC. It is translated as CAISDGPPGEQYF.

The chain couples TRBV5-1 to TRBJ1-2, with 7 bases lining up with TRBD1. Germline loops: CDR1 SGHRS, CDR2 YFSETQ. The V segment lost 4 bases and the J segment 0 bases; nucleotides outside the gene matches: 12. The CDR3 runs to 17 residues. The DNA for the CDR3 is TGCGCCAGCAGCCCCAGTAGGGGGCCACAGTCTAACTATGGCTACACCTTC. Residues: CASSPSRGPQSNYGYTF.

This clone was detected only a few times. The chain links TRBV5-1 to TRBJ2-1; D possibly corresponds to TRBD2 (5 bases). Trimming took 0 bases from V and 5 from J, leaving 6 bases between them. The CDR3 contains 13 residues. The germline V gene has CDR1 SGHRS and CDR2 YFSETQ. CDR3 sequence reads: CASSLAGNNEQFF. DNA for the CDR3: TGCGCCAGCAGCTTGGCGGGAAACAATGAGCAGTTCTTC.

The chain employs TRBV4-1 and TRBJ2-1; D might be TRBD1 (6 bases). Trimming shortened V by 0 bases and J by 9 bases, and 9 bases separated the two germline ends. The V gene's germline CDR1 is MGHRA and CDR2 YSYEKL. The CDR3 spans 13 residues. The CDR3 protein is CASSQDRGREQFF. DNA of the CDR3: TGCGCCAGCAGCCAAGACAGGGGACGTGAGCAGTTCTTC.

This rearrangement joins TRBV7-2 to TRBJ2-7; 15 bases match TRBD2. Trimming removed 5 bases from V and 4 bases from J; junction bases left unmatched: 3. The CDR3 spans 15 residues. Germline CDR1 reads SGHTA; CDR2 reads FQGNSA. CDR3 protein: CASSPGTSGRYEQYF. The CDR3 DNA sequence: TGTGCCAGCAGCCCAGGGACTAGCGGGAGGTACGAGCAGTACTTC.

The chain employs TRBV28 and TRBJ1-5, with D perhaps TRBD1 (6 bases). Germline V gene lookup returns CDR1 MDHEN and CDR2 SYDVKM. The CDR3 covers 14 residues. Between the trimmed V and J ends, which lost 3 bases and 4 bases, there was a span of 10 bases. The CDR3 loop reads CASSLGALNQPQHF. In DNA, the CDR3 is TGTGCCAGCAGTTTGGGGGCTCTAAATCAGCCCCAGCATTTT.

This sequence joins TRBV4-1 and TRBJ2-4; 12 bases fit TRBD2. The trim removed 4 bases at V and 6 bases at J, leaving 16 bases unmatched. This CDR3 spans 19 amino acids. Germline loops: CDR1 MGHRA, CDR2 YSYEKL. This CDR3 is CASSLGLAGRGGRGNIQYF. The CDR3 region has the DNA TGCGCCAGCAGCCTCGGACTAGCGGGAAGAGGTGGGCGGGGAAACATTCAGTACTTC.

The rearrangement uses TRBV19 and TRBJ1-1; 8 nucleotides match TRBD1. The CDR3 spans 16 residues. The V and J ends lost 3 bases and 2 bases, in that order; junction bases with no gene match: 8. Germline lookup yields CDR1 LNHDA and CDR2 SQIVND (reference sequence). CDR3 nucleotide sequence: TGTGCCAGTAGTATCCTAAGGACAGGGCCAAACACTGAAGCTTTCTTT. Amino acid sequence: CASSILRTGPNTEAFF.

The chain couples TRBV6-5 to TRBJ2-7, with 10 bases that match TRBD2. V trimming: 7 bases; J trimming: 5 bases; junction bases outside the gene matches: 11. The V gene's germline CDR1 is MNHEY and CDR2 SVGAGI. There are 15 residues in the CDR3. In DNA, the CDR3 is TGTGCCAGCAAATTAACTAGCGGGAATTTTAACGAGCAGTACTTC. Its translation is CASKLTSGNFNEQYF.

This clone was seen a few times. The rearrangement joins TRBV7-9 to TRBJ1-2, with TRBD1 identical over 9 bases. This CDR3 contains 13 residues. The germline V gene encodes CDR1 SEHNR and CDR2 FQNEAQ (reference sequence). After removal of 5 bases from V and 7 bases from J, the junction contained 5 bases not matched to a gene. The CDR3 nucleotides read TGTGCCAGCAGCCCTACAGGGGGCCTTGGCTACACCTTC. As protein: CASSPTGGLGYTF.

V gene TRBV6-4 combines with J gene TRBJ2-7; weak D call: TRBD2 (6 bases). The V end lost 5 bases, the J end lost 5 bases, and 16 bases lay between the germline ends. From germline, CDR1 is MRHNA and CDR2 SNTAGT. The CDR3 contains 14 residues. CDR3 in amino acids: CASSQYGWGDEQYF. In DNA, the CDR3 is TGTGCCAGCAGTCAATATGGGTGGGGGGACGAGCAGTACTTC.

This clone is categorized as medium-sized. The chain carries TRBV2 and TRBJ2-7; 11 bases match TRBD1. The CDR3 length is 13 residues. CDR1 and CDR2 from the germline V gene are SNHLY and FYNNEI. V lost 8 bases to trimming and J lost 7 bases; unmatched junction nucleotides: 7. CDR3 in DNA: TGTGCCAGCGGTAGGACAGGGGGCAGGGAGCAGTACTTC. Translated, it gives CASGRTGGREQYF.

V is TRBV6-5 and J is TRBJ2-7; TRBD2 aligns across 9 bases. V shed 2 bases, J shed 6 bases, and the junction held 11 bases outside the gene matches. The CDR3 is 16 amino acids. The V gene's germline CDR1 is MNHEY and CDR2 SVGAGI. The DNA of the CDR3 is TGTGCCAGCAGTTACCAACCTGCGGGAGGGCCCTCCGAGCAGTACTTC. Translated, it gives CASSYQPAGGPSEQYF.

This chain uses TRBV6-1 with TRBJ1-5; D is unclear. The length of the CDR3 is 13 residues. Germline loops: CDR1 MNHNS, CDR2 SASEGT. The V end was cut by 3 bases, the J end by 9 bases, with 12 bases between. In DNA form, the CDR3 reads TGTGCCAGCAGTGACAGTACCGCGGGGCCCCAGCATTTT. The encoded protein is CASSDSTAGPQHF.

This chain links TRBV11-3 with TRBJ2-7; D unresolved. In germline, CDR1 is SGHNT, CDR2 YENEEA. The CDR3 totals 13 residues. Trimming took off 1 base at V and 4 bases at J, with 8 bases between the two ends. DNA of the CDR3: TGTGCCAGCAGCTTAGTCCCCCAATACGAGCAGTACTTC. Its translation: CASSLVPQYEQYF. The full variable domain, completed using reference TRBV11-3 and TRBJ2-7, is EAGVVQSPRYKIIEKKQPVAFWCNPISGHNTLYWYLQNLGQGPELLIRYENEEAVDDSQLPKDRFSAERLKGVDSTLKIQPAELGDSAVYLCASSLVPQYEQYFGPGTRLTVT.

This chain links TRBV29-1 with TRBJ1-1; 7 bases agree with TRBD1. Per germline, CDR1 SQVTM and CDR2 ANQGSEA. Germline trimming cut 8 bases from V and 8 bases from J; bases unmatched to any gene: 14. The CDR3 runs 13 residues. CDR3 in DNA: TGCAGCTCGCTGGACAGGCTTAATGGCGAAGCTTTCTTT. This gives the protein CSSLDRLNGEAFF.

As to this clone: Different DNA sequences within this sample yield the same CDR3. The rearrangement uses TRBV6-6 and TRBJ1-2, with 7 bases aligning to TRBD1. Germline V lookup: CDR1 MNHNY, CDR2 SVGAGI (reference sequence). Trimming took 2 bases from V and 6 from J; bases not matched to a gene: 6. This CDR3 has 14 residues. Here the CDR3 DNA reads TGTGCCAGCAGTTACGGGCAGGGGGGCGATGGCTACACCTTC. This sequence encodes CASSYGQGGDGYTF.

This clone was counted a few times. CDR3 loop: CASSQVGTSGYTF. As DNA, the CDR3 is TGCGCCAGCAGCCAAGTCGGGACATCTGGCTACACCTTC. V and J are TRBV4-1 and TRBJ1-2, with D perhaps matching TRBD1 (6 bases). The V and J ends lost 1 base and 7 bases respectively, with 10 bases between them. CDR3 length: 13 amino acids. CDR1 is MGHRA and CDR2 is YSYEKL in the germline V gene.

V usage is TRBV10-3 and J usage is TRBJ2-6; the match to TRBD2 covers 11 bases. Germline V gene data show CDR1 as ENHRY and CDR2 as SYGVKD. V lost 3 bases to trimming and J lost 2 bases; unmatched junction nucleotides: 6. This CDR3 has 18 residues. CDR3 sequence (DNA): TGTGCCATCAGTGACATAATAGCGGGAGGGCCTGGGGCCAACGTCCTGACTTTC. This sequence encodes CAISDIIAGGPGANVLTF.

The V gene is TRBV18, the J gene TRBJ2-5; no clear D. Germline lookup yields CDR1 KGHSH and CDR2 LQKENI. The V end was cut by 5 bases, the J end by 5 bases, with 9 bases between. CDR3 length: 12 amino acids. The CDR3 region is CASSNLRETQYF. The DNA for the CDR3 is TGTGCCAGCTCAAATCTTCGGGAGACCCAGTACTTC.

The chain carries TRBV28 and TRBJ1-4; D perhaps matches TRBD1 (5 bases). The CDR3 is 11 residues long. CDR1 is MDHEN, CDR2 SYDVKM, per germline. Trimming removed 6 bases from V and 7 bases from J, with 6 bases in between. The CDR3 DNA sequence: TGTGCCAGCAGCACAGGTGAAAAACTGTTTTTT. Protein sequence: CASSTGEKLFF. The variable domain in full, completed from reference TRBV28 and TRBJ1-4, reads DVKVTQSSRYLVKRTGEKVFLECVQDMDHENMFWYRQDPGLGLRLIYFSYDVKMKEKGDIPEGYSVSREKKERFSLILESASTNQTSMYLCASSTGEKLFFGSGTQLSVL.

V is TRBV19 and J is TRBJ2-1; the D gene is possibly TRBD1 (6 bases). V dropped 7 bases and J dropped 8 bases, with 15 bases sitting between them. The V gene's germline CDR1 is LNHDA and CDR2 SQIVND (reference sequence). CDR3 length: 13 amino acids. CDR3 in amino acids: CASTAQGSDEQFF. For the CDR3, the DNA is TGTGCCAGTACCGCCCAGGGGTCCGATGAGCAGTTCTTC.

The sample holds a few counts of this clone. The genes are TRBV18 and TRBJ1-5; the D gene is possibly TRBD1 (5 bases). V was trimmed by 3 bases and J by 4 bases, leaving 10 bases between them. The CDR3 runs to 14 residues. Per germline, CDR1 KGHSH and CDR2 LQKENI. This CDR3 reads CASSPMTDNQPQHF. CDR3 in DNA: TGTGCCAGCTCACCGATGACAGATAATCAGCCCCAGCATTTT.